The entry that follows covers one TCR beta chain sequence. The V gene's germline CDR1 is LNHNV and CDR2 YYDKDF (reference sequence). V gave up 7 bases and J gave up 0 bases, with 27 bases separating them. The CDR3 has 19 residues. The assay ran at deep level. TCRdb's table, derived via immunoSEQ multiplex PCR, lists solely in-frame clones and lacks some. The profile shows hundreds of thousands of clones, about 90% of them singletons. This sample is drawn from a study of shared clonotypes between healthy human individuals. Overall study: Donors had three CD4 naive, three CD4 memory, two CD8 naive and one CD8 memory plate apiece.

Naive-designated CD8 cells lacked CD45RO, were positively enriched for CCR7, and omitted terminally differentiated effector memory CD45RA+ cells. This TCR came from a man under 40 in good health. The chain recombines TRBV15 with TRBJ2-5; TRBD2 is a possible D gene (6 bases). Input material: naive CD8+ T cells sorted from blood. CDR3 sequence reads: CATTSRATGLTLYQETQYF. The CDR3 DNA is TGTGCCACCACCTCGCGAGCCACAGGACTAACGCTATACCAAGAGACCCAGTACTTC.